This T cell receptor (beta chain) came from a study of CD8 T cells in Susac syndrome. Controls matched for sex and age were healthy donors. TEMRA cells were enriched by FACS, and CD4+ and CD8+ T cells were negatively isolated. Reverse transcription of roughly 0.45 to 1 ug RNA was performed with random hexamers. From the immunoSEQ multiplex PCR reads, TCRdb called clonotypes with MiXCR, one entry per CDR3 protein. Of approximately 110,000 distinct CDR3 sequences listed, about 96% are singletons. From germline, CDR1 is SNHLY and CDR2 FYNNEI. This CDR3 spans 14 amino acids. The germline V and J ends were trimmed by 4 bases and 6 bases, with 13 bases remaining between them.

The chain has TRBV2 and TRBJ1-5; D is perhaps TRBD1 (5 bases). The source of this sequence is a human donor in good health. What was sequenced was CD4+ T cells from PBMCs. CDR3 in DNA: TGTGCCAGCAGTGTTCAGGGATTTGGTCAGCCCCAGCATTTT. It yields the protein CASSVQGFGQPQHF.